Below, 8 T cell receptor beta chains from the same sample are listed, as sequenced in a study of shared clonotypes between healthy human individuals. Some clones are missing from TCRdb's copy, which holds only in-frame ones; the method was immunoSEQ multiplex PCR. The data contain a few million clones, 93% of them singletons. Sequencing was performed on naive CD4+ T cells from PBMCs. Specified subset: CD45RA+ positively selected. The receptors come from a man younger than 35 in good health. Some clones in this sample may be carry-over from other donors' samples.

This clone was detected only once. CDR3 nucleotide sequence: TGTGCCAGCCGCGGGGACAGGGTTGATGGCTACACCTTC. Translation: CASRGDRVDGYTF. The rearrangement uses TRBV6-1 and TRBJ1-2; TRBD1 agrees at 9 bases. This CDR3 region has 13 residues. Trimming at V came to 8 bases and at J to 6 bases, leaving 7 bases not matched to a gene. Germline V lookup: CDR1 MNHNS, CDR2 SASEGT.

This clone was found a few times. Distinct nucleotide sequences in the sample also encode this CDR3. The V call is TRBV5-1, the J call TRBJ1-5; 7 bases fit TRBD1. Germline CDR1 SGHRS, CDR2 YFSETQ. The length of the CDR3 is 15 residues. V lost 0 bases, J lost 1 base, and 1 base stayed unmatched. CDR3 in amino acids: CASSLEGASNQPQHF. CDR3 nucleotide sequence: TGCGCCAGCAGCTTGGAGGGGGCGAGCAATCAGCCCCAGCATTTT.

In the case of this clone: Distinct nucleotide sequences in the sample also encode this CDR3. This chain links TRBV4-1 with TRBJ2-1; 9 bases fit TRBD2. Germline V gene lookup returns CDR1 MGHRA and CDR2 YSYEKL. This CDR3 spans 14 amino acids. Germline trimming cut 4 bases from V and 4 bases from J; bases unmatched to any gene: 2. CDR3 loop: CASSRLAEYNEQFF. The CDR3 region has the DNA TGCGCCAGCAGCCGACTAGCGGAATACAATGAGCAGTTCTTC.

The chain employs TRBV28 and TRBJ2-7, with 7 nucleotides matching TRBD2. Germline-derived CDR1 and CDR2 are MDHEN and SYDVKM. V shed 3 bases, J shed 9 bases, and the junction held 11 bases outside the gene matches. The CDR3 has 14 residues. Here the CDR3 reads CASSFQGPGGWQYF. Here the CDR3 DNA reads TGTGCCAGCAGTTTCCAGGGACCGGGGGGATGGCAGTACTTC.

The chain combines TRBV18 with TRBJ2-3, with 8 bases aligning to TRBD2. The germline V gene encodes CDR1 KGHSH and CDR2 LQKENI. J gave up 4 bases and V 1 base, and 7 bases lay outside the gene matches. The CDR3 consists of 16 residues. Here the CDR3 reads CASSPRDTSGSDTQYF. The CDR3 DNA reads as TGTGCCAGCTCACCACGGGATACTAGCGGTTCAGATACGCAGTATTTT.

In DNA, the CDR3 is TGTGCCAGCAAGAGGCCTCCGAACACTGAAGCTTTCTTT. This translates into CASKRPPNTEAFF. The chain has TRBV11-3 and TRBJ1-1; no firm D call. CDR3 length: 13 residues. V was shortened by 7 bases and J by 1 base, with 10 bases between the two germline ends. Germline V gene sequence: CDR1 SGHNT, CDR2 YENEEA. Together with reference TRBV11-3 and TRBJ1-1, the CDR3 gives the full variable domain: EAGVVQSPRYKIIEKKQPVAFWCNPISGHNTLYWYLQNLGQGPELLIRYENEEAVDDSQLPKDRFSAERLKGVDSTLKIQPAELGDSAVYLCASKRPPNTEAFFGQGTRLTVV.

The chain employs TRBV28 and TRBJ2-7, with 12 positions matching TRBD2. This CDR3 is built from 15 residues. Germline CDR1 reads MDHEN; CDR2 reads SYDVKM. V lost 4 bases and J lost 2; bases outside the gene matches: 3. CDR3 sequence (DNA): TGTGCCAGCAGTTCCAGGACTAGCGGGGCCTACGAGCAGTACTTC. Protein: CASSSRTSGAYEQYF.

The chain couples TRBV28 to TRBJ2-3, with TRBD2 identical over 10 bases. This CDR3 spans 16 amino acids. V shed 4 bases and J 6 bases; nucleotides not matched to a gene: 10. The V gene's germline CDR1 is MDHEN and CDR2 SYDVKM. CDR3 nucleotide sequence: TGTGCCAGCAGTTCCCCGGCTAGCGGGAGCCCCGATACGCAGTATTTT. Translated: CASSSPASGSPDTQYF.